The 6 T cell receptor beta chains given below trace back to one sample, sequenced in a study of Ad26.COV2.S vaccination and SARS-CoV-2 variants. Described treatment: around 19 received Ad26.COV2.S at low or high dose, single or two shots; 5 received placebo; per-sample allocation not given. Sampling was done on day 63 after the first vaccine or placebo injection. Here immunoSEQ multiplex PCR was the method, and the copy in TCRdb shows in-frame clones only, minus some. This table has hundreds of thousands of clones, 89% appearing once. The specimen comprised peripheral blood, sampled in a trial of Ad26.COV2.S vaccine versus placebo. These TCRs come from a person aged 18 to 65 who received the Ad26.COV2.S COVID-19 vaccine or a placebo.

The chain is built from TRBV29-1 and TRBJ1-2; perhaps TRBD1 as D (5 bases). The CDR3 consists of 13 residues. The ends were cut back, 7 bases at V and 0 bases at J, with 12 bases in the middle. Germline values: CDR1 SQVTM, CDR2 ANQGSEA. Here the CDR3 reads CSGWDYPNYGYTF. In DNA form, the CDR3 reads TGCAGCGGCTGGGACTATCCTAACTATGGCTACACCTTC.

This sequence joins TRBV6-2 or TRBV6-3 and TRBJ1-5, with a weak D call TRBD1 (6 bases). Germline values: CDR1 MNHEY, CDR2 SVGEGT. The CDR3 has 15 amino acids. Deletions cut 6 bases from V and 6 bases from J, with 18 bases between. The CDR3 spells CASSNRVFLRQPQHF. CDR3 DNA: TGTGCCAGCAGCAACAGGGTATTTCTGCGTCAGCCCCAGCATTTT.

This clone was seen only a few times. The V gene is TRBV6-1, the J gene TRBJ1-5; 10 nucleotides align to TRBD1. In germline, CDR1 is MNHNS, CDR2 SASEGT. J lost 4 bases, V lost 4 bases, and 7 bases had no gene match. This CDR3 has 16 amino acids. The CDR3 sequence: CASSGGQGSWNQPQHF. CDR3 bases: TGTGCCAGCAGTGGGGGACAGGGGTCGTGGAATCAGCCCCAGCATTTT.

The chain combines TRBV6-6 with TRBJ1-5; D remains unclear. The CDR3 runs 14 residues. Germline lookup yields CDR1 MNHNY and CDR2 SVGAGI (reference sequence). The V and J ends lost 0 bases and 0 bases respectively, with 3 bases between them. CDR3 protein: CASSYSGSNQPQHF. The DNA for the CDR3 is TGTGCCAGCAGTTACTCCGGTAGCAATCAGCCCCAGCATTTT.

V is TRBV9 and J is TRBJ2-5; tentatively, D is TRBD2 (5 bases). Germline V gene lookup returns CDR1 SGDLS and CDR2 YYNGEE. This CDR3 is 17 amino acids long. V shed 1 base and J shed 5 bases, with 21 bases lying between them. CDR3 coding DNA: TGTGCCAGCAGCGTAAGTGTGGGAGCCAACAAGAGGGAGACCCAGTACTTC. Translating it yields CASSVSVGANKRETQYF.

This clone was seen a handful of times. The chain links TRBV5-4 to TRBJ1-2; D is unclear. CDR1 and CDR2 (germline): SGHNT, YYREEE (reference sequence). Trimming removed 5 bases at V and 6 bases at J, with 14 bases between. The CDR3 contains 13 residues. For the CDR3, the DNA is TGTGCCAGCAGAGTCGACCTATCTGATGGCTACACCTTC. It encodes CASRVDLSDGYTF. Supplemented by reference TRBV5-4 and TRBJ1-2, the full variable domain reads ETGVTQSPTHLIKTRGQQVTLRCSSQSGHNTVSWYQQALGQGPQFIFQYYREEENGRGNFPPRFSGLQFPNYSSELNVNALELDDSALYLCASRVDLSDGYTFGSGTRLTVV.